The 22 T cell receptor beta chains reported below all come from one sample, sequenced in a study of T cells in Graves' hyperthyroidism and ophthalmopathy. What was amplified from RNA transcripts were TCR beta CDR3 regions. First-round RT-PCR targeting the TCR CDR3 was performed with the HTBI primer set. TCRdb called the multiplex PCR reads again in MiXCR, with one record for every CDR3 protein. The sample lists more than 550,000 distinct CDR3 sequences, under 20% occurring once. Sequencing was carried out using blood. These receptors were collected from a woman between 50 and 59 years old with Graves' hyperthyroidism that later progressed to Graves' ophthalmopathy.

Only a few counts were recorded for this clonotype. The chain links TRBV4-2 to TRBJ1-6; D is unresolved. Germline V lookup: CDR1 LGHNA, CDR2 YNFKEQ. This CDR3 spans 13 amino acids. The V and J ends lost 2 bases and 10 bases respectively, with 9 bases between them. CDR3 bases: TGTGCCAGCAGCCAACAGGAGGACTCACCCCTCCACTTT. Translated: CASSQQEDSPLHF.

The rearrangement uses TRBV4-2 and TRBJ2-3; weak D call: TRBD1 (5 bases). The germline CDR1 and CDR2 sequences are LGHNA and YNFKEQ. The CDR3 spans 16 residues. V was clipped by 0 bases and J by 3 bases, with 13 bases between them. This chain's CDR3 is CASSQENGAGTDTQYF. In DNA, the CDR3 is TGTGCCAGCAGCCAAGAGAATGGGGCTGGAACAGATACGCAGTATTTT.

As concerns this clonotype: One base away lies a much larger clone, so this may be a sequencing read error. The rearrangement links TRBV9 to TRBJ2-3, with D perhaps matching TRBD1 or TRBD2 (5 bases each). Trimming left V 3 bases short and J 2 bases short, with 16 bases between. The germline CDR1 and CDR2 sequences are SGDLS and YYNGEE. The CDR3 covers 16 residues. This CDR3 reads CASSARDPPNTDTQYF. CDR3 nucleotide sequence: TGTGCCAGCAGCGCACGGGACCCCCCGAACACAGATACGCAGTATTTT.

This clonotype was detected many times. The V call is TRBV11-2, the J call TRBJ2-5; 9 bases align to TRBD1. Trimming at V came to 3 bases and at J to 5 bases, leaving 4 bases not matched to a gene. Germline CDR1 is SGHAT and CDR2 is FQNNGV. The CDR3 loop spans 14 amino acids. The CDR3 DNA is TGTGCCAGCAGCTTTCGGGACAGGGTGGAGACCCAGTACTTC. Its protein product is CASSFRDRVETQYF.

Only a few counts were recorded for this clonotype. J is TRBJ2-5 and V is TRBV10-3, with 8 bases that match TRBD2. The CDR3 runs 13 residues. J gave up 5 bases and V 10 bases, and 9 bases lay outside the gene matches. Germline V gene lookup returns CDR1 ENHRY and CDR2 SYGVKD. The CDR3 DNA reads TGTGCCAACAGCGGGGGAGCGGGGGAGACCCAGTACTTC. As protein: CANSGGAGETQYF.

In its sample, this clonotype was seen a few times. The chain carries TRBV27 and TRBJ2-7, with TRBD2 identical over 9 bases. The V gene end was trimmed by 9 bases and the J gene end by 3 bases; junction bases not matched to a gene: 9. The germline V gene has CDR1 MNHEY and CDR2 SMNVEV (reference sequence). The CDR3 totals 14 residues. CDR3 DNA sequence: TGTGCCAGTGGAGTGACTAGCGGCCTCTACGAGCAGTACTTC. Its protein is CASGVTSGLYEQYF.

This clonotype was detected ten times or more. The V gene is TRBV3-1, the J gene TRBJ1-1; D unresolved. CDR3 size: 14 residues. V lost 4 bases and J 1 base, leaving 10 bases between the germline ends. CDR1 and CDR2 (germline): LGHDT, YNNKEL (reference sequence). This CDR3 is CASSLQSSNTEAFF. The DNA of the CDR3 is TGTGCCAGCAGCCTCCAGTCCTCGAACACTGAAGCTTTCTTT.

The sample holds a few counts of this clonotype. The genes are TRBV7-9 and TRBJ1-3, with D tentatively TRBD1 (6 bases). The germline gives CDR1 SEHNR, CDR2 FQNEAQ (reference sequence). The CDR3 is 16 residues long. Trimming removed 2 bases at V and 2 bases at J, with 13 bases between. The CDR3 nucleotides read TGTGCCAGCAGCTTATCTACAGGGTCGCCTGGAAACACCATATATTTT. Its translation: CASSLSTGSPGNTIYF.

This clonotype was seen a few times. This rearrangement joins TRBV19 to TRBJ2-7; no definite D call. The germline V gene encodes CDR1 LNHDA and CDR2 SQIVND (reference sequence). The CDR3 runs 13 residues. V lost 1 base and J lost 0, with 4 bases in between. The CDR3 here is CASSIGLSYEQYF. In nucleotides, the CDR3 is TGTGCCAGTAGTATAGGCCTCTCCTACGAGCAGTACTTC.

The DNA of the CDR3 is TGTGCCAGCAGTGATGTCACAGGAATGAATCAGCCCCAGCATTTT. Translating gives CASSDVTGMNQPQHF. This chain joins TRBV6-1 and TRBJ1-5, with D maybe TRBD1 (5 bases). The length of the CDR3 is 15 residues. Germline-derived CDR1 and CDR2 are MNHNS and SASEGT. Trimming pared 3 bases from V and 4 bases from J, leaving 13 bases between.

V gene TRBV7-6 combines with J gene TRBJ1-2, with a weak D call TRBD1 (6 bases). The CDR3 consists of 15 residues. Trimming removed 6 bases at V and 5 bases at J, with 19 bases between. Germline CDR1 SGHVS, CDR2 FNYEAQ. The CDR3, as DNA: TGTGCCAGCAGGAAGTTGACCGGGACACAGTATGGCTACACCTTC. This sequence encodes CASRKLTGTQYGYTF.

This chain links TRBV5-1 with TRBJ1-2; perhaps TRBD1 as D (6 bases). The V end lost 4 bases, the J end lost 4 bases, and 14 bases lay between the germline ends. The germline CDR1 and CDR2 sequences are SGHRS and YFSETQ. This CDR3 comprises 14 residues. CDR3 amino acids: CASSELRGSYGYTF. The CDR3 nucleotides are TGCGCCAGCAGCGAACTCAGGGGTTCCTATGGCTACACCTTC. Complete variable domain (other parts from reference TRBV5-1 and TRBJ1-2): KAGVTQTPRYLIKTRGQQVTLSCSPISGHRSVSWYQQTPGQGLQFLFEYFSETQRNKGNFPGRFSGRQFSNSRSEMNVSTLELGDSALYLCASSELRGSYGYTFGSGTRLTVV.

In this sample, this clonotype turned up a few times. CDR3 in DNA: TGTGCCAGCCGGGACAGCATAACCTACAATGAGCAGTTCTTC. This sequence encodes CASRDSITYNEQFF. V and J are TRBV11-2 and TRBJ2-1; 7 nucleotides align to TRBD1. With 8 bases clipped from V and 2 bases from J, the junction kept 6 bases outside the gene matches. In germline, CDR1 is SGHAT, CDR2 FQNNGV. This CDR3 is built from 14 residues.

This clonotype was observed a few times. V is TRBV20-1 and J is TRBJ2-3; D possibly matches TRBD1 or TRBD2 (6 bases each). Trimming removed 0 bases at V and 5 bases at J, with 15 bases between. The germline gives CDR1 DFQATT, CDR2 SNEGSKA (reference sequence). CDR3 size: 15 residues. CDR3 sequence (DNA): TGCAGTGCTAGAGAGGTTGGGGGGCTTGGAGATACGCAGTATTTT. Protein product: CSAREVGGLGDTQYF.

This clonotype was observed a handful of times. One end of the junction varies from germline; a read error may be responsible. This rearrangement joins TRBV7-7 to TRBJ2-3, with D perhaps matching TRBD2 (5 bases). The length of the CDR3 is 15 residues. Germline CDR1 and CDR2: SSHAT and FNYEAQ (reference sequence). The CDR3 spells CASSLADSPTDTQYF. In nucleotides, the CDR3 is TGTGCTAGCAGCTTGGCGGACTCGCCCACAGATACGCAGTATTTT.

With regard to this clonotype: Because it lacks the conserved phenylalanine or tryptophan at the end, this CDR3 is likely a read error. Written as DNA, the CDR3 is TGTGCCAGCAGTTACTCGAACGTGTATCCAGGGTATGGCTACACCCTC. Amino acids: CASSYSNVYPGYGYTL. This chain connects TRBV6-9 to TRBJ1-2, with D possibly matching TRBD1 (5 bases). The germline V gene encodes CDR1 MNHGY and CDR2 SVAAGI. Trimming removed 3 bases from V and 5 bases from J, with 19 bases in between. The CDR3 contains 16 residues.

As regards this clonotype: Just one base apart from a much larger clone, this may be a read error. This sequence joins TRBV11-1 and TRBJ2-2; D could derive from TRBD1 or TRBD2 (5 bases each). CDR1 and CDR2 (germline): SGHAT, FQDESV (reference sequence). The CDR3 runs to 15 residues. CDR3: CASSFAAPGTGELLF. CDR3 bases: TGTGCCAGCAGCTTCGCAGCCCCGGGGACCGGGGAGCTGCTTTTT.

The chain links TRBV5-1 to TRBJ2-1; D not resolved. CDR3 length equals 15 residues. Trimming took off 1 base at V and 4 bases at J, with 12 bases between the two ends. The germline gives CDR1 SGHRS, CDR2 YFSETQ. CDR3 amino acids: CASSLSATIYNEQFF. For the CDR3, the DNA is TGCGCCAGCAGCTTGTCGGCGACGATATACAATGAGCAGTTCTTC.

In its sample, this clonotype was seen many times. The gene calls are TRBV2 and TRBJ2-2; D is ambiguous. This CDR3 is built from 15 residues. V was shortened by 5 bases and J by 0 bases, with 10 bases between the two germline ends. Germline CDR1 SNHLY, CDR2 FYNNEI. CDR3 bases: TGTGCCAGCAGTAGACACACTACGAACACCGGGGAGCTGTTTTTT. This translates into CASSRHTTNTGELFF.

The V call is TRBV18, the J call TRBJ2-6; 8 bases line up with TRBD2. V shed 6 bases, J shed 0 bases, and the junction held 4 bases outside the gene matches. Per the germline V gene, CDR1 is KGHSH and CDR2 is LQKENI. The CDR3 runs 16 residues. DNA of the CDR3: TGTGCCAGCTCCGGCGGGGGGATCTCTGGGGCCAACGTCCTGACTTTC. Its protein is CASSGGGISGANVLTF.

In its sample, this clonotype was seen a few times. The chain couples TRBV20-1 to TRBJ2-7, with 9 bases aligning to TRBD1. This CDR3 has 15 residues. In germline, CDR1 is DFQATT, CDR2 SNEGSKA (reference sequence). V was clipped by 5 bases and J by 3 bases; unmatched bases: 11. CDR3 bases: TGCAGTGCTGGGGAGACGGGACAGGGTGGCTACGAGCAGTACTTC. Its translation is CSAGETGQGGYEQYF.

This clonotype was seen ten or more times. The chain uses TRBV5-1 and TRBJ2-7; TRBD1 agrees at 9 bases. V gave up 4 bases and J gave up 7 bases; unmatched junction bases: 9. The CDR3 loop spans 14 amino acids. Germline CDR1 reads SGHRS; CDR2 reads YFSETQ. CDR3 loop: CASSGGTGMREQYF. The CDR3 DNA reads as TGCGCCAGCAGCGGAGGGACAGGGATGAGGGAGCAGTACTTC.